The T cell receptor (beta chain) described here comes from a study of OX40 agonist ivuxolimab in advanced cancers. Turning to the overall study: The costimulatory receptor OX40 (CD134) was targeted by ivuxolimab, a fully human IgG2 agonistic monoclonal antibody. Intravenous ivuxolimab was administered to patients every 2 weeks at six dose levels: 0.01, 0.1, 0.3, 1.5, 3 and 10 mg/kg. Of the 50 to 55 dose-escalation patients, hepatocellular carcinoma was present in 19, melanoma in around 15, renal cell carcinoma in 9 and head and neck cancer in 9. A male proportion of roughly 80% and a mean age of 60 years, ranging from 23 to 79, were recorded for the dose-escalation cohort. Patients were allowed to have had prior anti-PD-1, anti-PD-L1 or anti-CTLA-4 therapy, and about 40% of the dose-escalation patients had been treated with checkpoint inhibitors. Three dose-escalation patients achieved partial responses, one with hepatocellular carcinoma and two with cutaneous melanoma. Peripheral TCRbeta sequencing aimed to test whether ivuxolimab altered TCR sequence diversity and caused clonal T-cell expansion. The paper describes the monotherapy dose-escalation part (N ≈ 49 patients) of the phase I trial of ivuxolimab.

Patients with a history of autoimmune disease or receiving systemic immunosuppression were excluded from the trial. In every dose cohort, peripheral blood was drawn for TCR sequencing at baseline, cycle 4 day 1, and cycle 7 day 1. The samples were drawn from a first-in-human, open-label, multicenter phase I dose-escalation trial of ivuxolimab. Adults with locally advanced or metastatic melanoma, renal cell, hepatocellular, or head and neck squamous cell carcinoma were enrolled in the trial. Before TCR sequencing, CD4+ T cells and CD8+ T cells were sorted from peripheral blood as separate populations. In the case of this clone: There is no known antigen for this receptor. Base qualities are not provided; no much larger clone lies one nucleotide away.

Genomic DNA was extracted from sorted cells for sequencing of the TCRbeta CDR3 region. TCRbeta CDR3 regions were sequenced using the immunoSEQ Assay. Sourced from immuneACCESS, this table was stored by TCRdb with only in-frame sequences that have V and J called. A share of the clones is absent; for the studies checked, an unresolved V gene accounts for under half, and the remainder has no known explanation. This sample comprises roughly 53,000 clones, 84% of them detected only once. The ten largest clonotypes hold under 5.5% of the sample. The CDR3 starts with the cysteine, ends with the phenylalanine, and has 13 residues. The sequence is cut down to CDR3 DNA, 39 bases in frame from base 1. Trimming removed 5 bases from V and 8 bases from J, leaving 15 bases between the germline ends. The germline V gene (reference sequence) yields SEHNR for CDR1 and FQNEAQ for CDR2. Study-wide findings and limitations: Low levels of normalized T-cell clonal expansion were also seen in some nonresponding patients. After ivuxolimab, CD8+ T cells had more expanded clones than CD4+ T cells on average. Antigen specificity was not determined for the clonally expanded peripheral T cells. Partial responders in the 0.1-3.0 mg/kg groups had among the lowest normalized peripheral clonal expansion, especially among CD8+ T cells. At doses of 0.1 to 3.0 mg/kg, clonal expansion of both CD4+ and CD8+ blood T cells was observed from baseline to week 6.

The chain is assembled from TRBV7-9 and TRBJ1-2; a weak D assignment points to TRBD1 (6 bases agree). This TCR was recovered from an adult with an advanced solid tumor such as melanoma, head and neck, liver or kidney cancer. Sequenced material: CD4+ or CD8+ T cells sorted from blood, taken in a trial of the OX40 agonist ivuxolimab. The DNA sequence is TGTGCCAGCAGCGCCAGACAGGAACAAGGCTACACCTTC. Protein translation: CASSARQEQGYTF. The full variable domain, with segments outside the CDR3 supplied by the reference TRBV7-9 and TRBJ1-2 proteins, appears as DTGVSQNPRHKITKRGQNVTFRCDPISEHNRLYWYRQTLGQGPEFLTYFQNEAQLEKSRLLSDRFSAERPKGSFSTLEIQRTEQGDSAMYLCASSARQEQGYTFGSGTRLTVV.